The present T cell receptor beta chain was sequenced within a study of cytomegalovirus exposure and HLA in healthy donors. It was with 60 Vbeta and 13 Jbeta primers that the PCR ran. Original data processing: Unique TCR beta chains totaled approximately 83 million in a later count, with around 11 million of them shared. Repertoires were generated with immunoSEQ multiplex PCR, while TCRdb's copy carries only in-frame clones and drops some. V and J calls and clone size come straight from that table; D and trimming were deduced from the DNA. The sample shows about 170,000 clones, 70% to 90% of them seen only once. Study-wide findings and caveats: Analysis was carried out at a later point, and it linked a missense DCLRE1C variant to TCR beta V- and J-gene trimming. Within a later analysis, the majority of CMV-associated TCR beta chains appeared HLA-restricted. DRB1 showed the most TCR associations and HLA-C the fewest in a later analysis, as rates varied by HLA locus.

As for this clone: Its antigen is still unknown.

J gave up 5 bases and V 4 bases, and 8 bases lay outside the gene matches. This CDR3 spans 15 amino acids. Germline V gene lookup returns CDR1 KGHSY and CDR2 FQNENV. Sequenced sample: PBMCs. The sequence was collected from a girl aged 5-17 years in good health and CMV-seropositive. This chain connects TRBV16 to TRBJ1-2; TRBD1 matches at 9 bases. The CDR3 sequence: CASSPLGTGTYGYTF. The CDR3 coding sequence is TGTGCCAGCAGCCCTCTTGGGACAGGGACATATGGCTACACCTTC. Together with reference TRBV16 and TRBJ1-2, the CDR3 gives the full variable domain: GEEVAQTPKHLVRGEGQKAKLYCAPIKGHSYVFWYQQVLKNEFKFLISFQNENVFDETGMPKERFSAKCLPNSPCSLEIQATKLEDSAVYFCASSPLGTGTYGYTFGSGTRLTVV.